Presented here are 14 T cell receptor beta chains from one specimen sequenced in a study of cytomegalovirus exposure and HLA in healthy donors. A multiplex PCR was run with 60 Vbeta primers and 13 Jbeta primers. TCRdb's table, derived via immunoSEQ multiplex PCR, lists solely in-frame clones and lacks some. This repertoire shows some 170,000 clones, more than 80% found once; its top ten account for approximately 5%. Sequencing was carried out using PBMCs. These receptors were collected from a woman between 18 and 29 years old in good health and CMV-seropositive.

This clone appeared a few times. The chain couples TRBV19 to TRBJ1-2; D gene unclear. This CDR3 contains 16 residues. The ends were cut back, 7 bases at V and 8 bases at J, with 26 bases in the middle. The germline gives CDR1 LNHDA, CDR2 SQIVND (reference sequence). Written as DNA, the CDR3 is TGTGCCAGTATGTTGGGCGACCCCGCGGGAGGACGGGGCTACACCTTC. It is translated as CASMLGDPAGGRGYTF. The variable domain in full, with the rest retrieved from reference TRBV19 and TRBJ1-2, is DGGITQSPKYLFRKEGQNVTLSCEQNLNHDAMYWYRQDPGQGLRLIYYSQIVNDFQKGDIAEGYSVSREKKESFPLTVTSAQKNPTAFYLCASMLGDPAGGRGYTFGSGTRLTVV.

V gene TRBV19 combines with J gene TRBJ1-1, with 9 positions matching TRBD1. V was pared by 1 base and J by 1 base, with 4 bases of the junction left unmatched. The CDR3 spans 16 residues. CDR1 is LNHDA and CDR2 is SQIVND in the germline V gene (reference sequence). The CDR3 nucleotides read TGTGCCAGTAGTATAGGTACAGGGGGCGAGAACACTGAAGCTTTCTTT. Amino acid sequence: CASSIGTGGENTEAFF.

This chain uses TRBV27 with TRBJ1-2; 9 bases map to TRBD1. V lost 3 bases to trimming and J lost 4 bases; unmatched junction nucleotides: 3. Germline assignment: CDR1 MNHEY and CDR2 SMNVEV (reference sequence). The CDR3 has 14 amino acids. CDR3 sequence reads: CASSLTGGGYGYTF. CDR3 coding DNA: TGTGCCAGCAGTTTGACAGGGGGGGGCTATGGCTACACCTTC.

The V gene is TRBV27, the J gene TRBJ2-7, with D perhaps TRBD1 (7 bases). The CDR3 has 14 amino acids. Germline lookup yields CDR1 MNHEY and CDR2 SMNVEV (reference sequence). Trimming removed 5 bases at V and 4 bases at J, with 15 bases between. The CDR3 bases are TGTGCCAGCAGTCCGACAGGGACTCCTTACGAGCAGTACTTC. Translated, it gives CASSPTGTPYEQYF.

The chain is built from TRBV6-6 and TRBJ1-5; tentatively, D is TRBD1 (6 bases). V was pared by 2 bases and J by 0 bases, with 11 bases between. The germline V gene has CDR1 MNHNY and CDR2 SVGAGI (reference sequence). The CDR3 is 16 residues long. The CDR3 nucleotides are TGTGCCAGCAGTTACCAACAGGGCTTTAGCAATCAGCCCCAGCATTTT. Encoded protein: CASSYQQGFSNQPQHF.

This chain connects TRBV4-2 to TRBJ2-3, with 13 positions matching TRBD2. Germline V gives CDR1 LGHNA, CDR2 YNFKEQ. V shed 4 bases, J shed 2 bases, and the junction held 3 bases outside the gene matches. The CDR3 length is 16 residues. This CDR3 reads CASSPGTSGATDTQYF. CDR3 DNA sequence: TGTGCCAGCAGCCCAGGGACTAGCGGGGCCACAGATACGCAGTATTTT.

CDR3 sequence reads: CASGEGRDNEKLFF. The CDR3, as DNA: TGTGCCAGCGGTGAAGGACGGGATAATGAAAAACTGTTTTTT. This chain links TRBV5-8 with TRBJ1-4; D is undetermined. Trimming left V 7 bases short and J 4 bases short, with 14 bases between. The germline CDR1 and CDR2 sequences are SGHTS and YDEGEE. CDR3 length: 14 residues.

This chain joins TRBV30 and TRBJ1-2, with TRBD1 matching 8 bases. V trimming: 3 bases; J trimming: 7 bases; junction bases outside the gene matches: 10. The germline CDR1 and CDR2 sequences are GTSNPN and SVGIG (reference sequence). The length of the CDR3 is 14 residues. CDR3 protein: CAWRINDRGGGYTF. CDR3 nucleotides: TGTGCCTGGAGGATAAACGACAGGGGCGGTGGCTACACCTTC.

The rearrangement uses TRBV4-1 and TRBJ1-4, with D possibly being TRBD1 (5 bases). V dropped 0 bases and J dropped 4 bases, with 18 bases sitting between them. Germline V lookup: CDR1 MGHRA, CDR2 YSYEKL. This CDR3 spans 18 amino acids. For the CDR3, the DNA is TGCGCCAGCAGCCAAGACGTTAGTGGGGCAGTTTTTAATGAAAAACTGTTTTTT. It is translated as CASSQDVSGAVFNEKLFF.

This chain links TRBV2 with TRBJ2-2; D unresolved. Trimming took off 2 bases at V and 0 bases at J, with 10 bases between the two ends. The CDR3 has 16 amino acids. Germline CDR1 and CDR2: SNHLY and FYNNEI. The CDR3 nucleotides read TGTGCCAGCAGTGAAATGCGAATCGCGAACACCGGGGAGCTGTTTTTT. This encodes CASSEMRIANTGELFF.

The rearrangement joins TRBV27 to TRBJ2-6, with a weak D call TRBD2 (5 bases). The CDR3 loop spans 19 amino acids. Germline V gene data show CDR1 as MNHEY and CDR2 as SMNVEV (reference sequence). The germline V and J ends were trimmed by 2 bases and 3 bases, with 20 bases remaining between them. Here the CDR3 reads CASSLKLEDLYYGANVLTF. Written as DNA, the CDR3 is TGTGCCAGCAGTTTAAAATTGGAGGACTTGTACTATGGGGCCAACGTCCTGACTTTC.

The chain uses TRBV7-9 and TRBJ2-7; possibly TRBD2 for D (7 bases). In germline, CDR1 is SEHNR, CDR2 FQNEAQ (reference sequence). The CDR3 sequence is 13 residues long. The V end was cut by 11 bases, the J end by 7 bases, with 21 bases between. DNA for the CDR3: TGTGCCCTCGCTGAGGGGGGGGTGGGGGAGCAGTACTTC. Protein product: CALAEGGVGEQYF.

This sequence joins TRBV9 and TRBJ1-3, with D unclear. The CDR3 totals 17 residues. Trimming pared 0 bases from V and 0 bases from J, leaving 13 bases between. Per germline, CDR1 SGDLS and CDR2 YYNGEE. The CDR3 nucleotides read TGTGCCAGCAGCGTAGCCCCTGCCCGAGACTCTGGAAACACCATATATTTT. This translates into CASSVAPARDSGNTIYF.

V and J are TRBV28 and TRBJ2-7; maybe TRBD2 (5 bases). Germline V lookup: CDR1 MDHEN, CDR2 SYDVKM. The V gene lost 4 bases and the J gene lost 0 bases, with 16 bases spanning the gap. The CDR3 contains 16 residues. CDR3 in amino acids: CASSYLFSGSSYEQYF. In DNA, the CDR3 is TGTGCCAGCAGTTATTTGTTTTCGGGAAGCTCCTACGAGCAGTACTTC.